Sequencing of this T cell receptor (beta chain) was carried out in a study of naive and memory T cell subsets. The V end lost 5 bases, the J end lost 7 bases, and 20 bases lay between the germline ends. Germline V gene sequence: CDR1 DFQATT, CDR2 SNEGSKA (reference sequence). This CDR3 is built from 14 residues. This clonotype appeared many times. The antigen is not known. Amplification of ligated cDNA took four PCR rounds with SP2 and nested alpha and beta constant primers. Reverse transcription of blood and skin TCR RNA was primed at alpha and beta constant regions. TCRdb reanalysed the 5' RACE reads using MiXCR and keeps one entry per CDR3 protein. The sample lists approximately 32,000 distinct CDR3 sequences, over 15% occurring once. TCR cDNA received a 3' ligated oligonucleotide that carried a UMI. Whole blood, roughly 2.5 ml, came from adult healthy volunteers. Unsorted total RNA, roughly 1 to 1,100 ng, was DNase treated before reverse transcription.

Overall study findings and caveats: TCR transcript changes with activation or differentiation may affect this RNA method.

The rearrangement links TRBV20-1 to TRBJ2-5; the D gene is possibly TRBD2 (6 bases). This clonotype was sampled from a female donor in good health. The CDR3 loop reads CSAADGGEAGTQYF. The DNA for the CDR3 is TGCAGTGCTGCCGATGGCGGGGAGGCCGGGACCCAGTACTTC.